This paragraph reports one T cell receptor (beta chain). The antigen remains unidentified. The record originates from a study of cytomegalovirus exposure and HLA in healthy donors. Study results and caveats: Some public TCRs appeared in many individuals, while most sequences were rare.

Measured with immunoSEQ multiplex PCR; TCRdb has only the in-frame clones, and not every one. The sample gives about 330,000 clones, about 90% of which show up once; 1% to 1.5% is in the top ten. The TCR originated in a woman between 25 and 40 years old in good health and CMV-seropositive. Sequenced material: PBMCs.

The CDR3 DNA sequence: TGTGCCAGCAGCTTAGGTCTCAGTAAAACGAATTCACCCCTCCACTTT. It codes for CASSLGLSKTNSPLHF. The gene calls are TRBV11-2 and TRBJ1-6; D is uncertain. The CDR3 length is 16 residues. Germline assignment: CDR1 SGHAT and CDR2 FQNNGV. Trimming pared 1 base from V and 7 bases from J, leaving 14 bases between.